A single sample gave rise to the 4 T cell receptor beta chains below, sequenced in a study of CD8+CD57+ T cells in acquired aplastic anemia. Investigators profiled TCR beta VDJ and CDR3 from genomic DNA template. One entry per CDR3 protein results from TCRdb running MiXCR on the reads. The table records about 220,000 distinct CDR3 sequences, roughly 33% of them present only once. Sequences were obtained from sorted CD4+, CD8+, or CD8+CD57+ T cells (not recorded which) from PBMCs. Receptors originate from a human donor in good health, serving as a control.

This clonotype was counted many times. The gene calls are TRBV3-1 and TRBJ2-7, with 13 bases fitting TRBD2. V dropped 3 bases and J dropped 5; count of bases not matched to a gene: 4. This CDR3 contains 15 residues. Germline lookup yields CDR1 LGHDT and CDR2 YNNKEL (reference sequence). Written as DNA, the CDR3 is TGTGCCAGCAGCCATACCGGACTAGCGGGAGACGAGCAGTACTTC. Translating it yields CASSHTGLAGDEQYF.

With respect to this clonotype: This may come from a read error, since a much larger clone is one base off. The genes are TRBV2 and TRBJ2-1, with 12 nucleotides matching TRBD2. Per the germline V gene, CDR1 is SNHLY and CDR2 is FYNNEI. CDR3 length: 19 residues. CDR3 in amino acids: CASGEGRLAGGPGWNEQFF. The CDR3 bases are TGTGCCAGCGGTGAAGGTCGGCTAGCGGGGGGGCCAGGGTGGAATGAGCAGTTCTTC.

The chain uses TRBV15 and TRBJ2-3, with unresolved D. This CDR3 has 12 amino acids. With 5 bases removed from V and 4 bases from J, the gap between germline ends came to 7 bases. From germline, CDR1 is LNHNV and CDR2 YYDKDF (reference sequence). CDR3 bases: TGTGCCACCAGCCCTCGATCAGATACGCAGTATTTT. It is translated as CATSPRSDTQYF.

In the case of this clonotype: An end of the junction differs from the germline gene, which may be a read error. The rearrangement joins TRBV10-1 to TRBJ1-4; the D gene is possibly TRBD1 (6 bases). Per germline, CDR1 WNHNN and CDR2 SYGVQD (reference sequence). The CDR3 has 14 amino acids. CDR3 nucleotides: TGTACCAGCAGCAGGGGCCTCGTCGATGAAAAACTGTTTTTT. Amino acids: CTSSRGLVDEKLFF.